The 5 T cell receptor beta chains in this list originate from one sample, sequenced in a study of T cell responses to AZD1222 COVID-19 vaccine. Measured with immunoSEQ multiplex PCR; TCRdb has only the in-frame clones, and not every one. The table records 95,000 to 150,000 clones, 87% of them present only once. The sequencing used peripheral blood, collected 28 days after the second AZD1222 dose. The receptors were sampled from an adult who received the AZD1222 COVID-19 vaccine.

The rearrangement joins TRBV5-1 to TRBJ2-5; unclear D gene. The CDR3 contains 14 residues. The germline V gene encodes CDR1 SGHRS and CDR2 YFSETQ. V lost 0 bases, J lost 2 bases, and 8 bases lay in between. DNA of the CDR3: TGCGCCAGCAGCTTGGGTGTAGCTCAAGAGACCCAGTACTTC. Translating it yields CASSLGVAQETQYF.

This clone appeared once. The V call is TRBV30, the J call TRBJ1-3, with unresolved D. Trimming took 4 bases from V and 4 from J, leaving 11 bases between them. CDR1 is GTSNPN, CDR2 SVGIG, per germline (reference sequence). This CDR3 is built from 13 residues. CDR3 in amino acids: CAWTPGSGNTIYF. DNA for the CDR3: TGTGCCTGGACTCCCGGGTCCGGAAACACCATATATTTT.

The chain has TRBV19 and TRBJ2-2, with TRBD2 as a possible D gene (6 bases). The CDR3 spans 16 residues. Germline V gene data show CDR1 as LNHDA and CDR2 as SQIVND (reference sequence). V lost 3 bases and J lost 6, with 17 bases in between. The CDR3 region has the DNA TGTGCCAGTAGTATCGATGGGGGGTTGGATTCCGGGGAGCTGTTTTTT. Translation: CASSIDGGLDSGELFF.

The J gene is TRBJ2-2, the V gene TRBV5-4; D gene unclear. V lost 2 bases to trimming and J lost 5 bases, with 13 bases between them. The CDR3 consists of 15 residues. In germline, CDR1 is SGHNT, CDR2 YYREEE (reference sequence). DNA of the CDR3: TGTGCCAGCAGCTTCCGCCGACTGGGGACCGGGGAGCTGTTTTTT. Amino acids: CASSFRRLGTGELFF.

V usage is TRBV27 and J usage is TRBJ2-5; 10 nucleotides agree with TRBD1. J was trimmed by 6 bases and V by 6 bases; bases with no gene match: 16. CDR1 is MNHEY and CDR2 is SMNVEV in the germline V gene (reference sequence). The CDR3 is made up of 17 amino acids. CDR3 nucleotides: TGTGCCAGCAGGCCTTACGGGAGACAGGGGGCGGGAAAGACCCAGTACTTC. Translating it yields CASRPYGRQGAGKTQYF.